This T cell receptor (beta chain) was captured in a study of OX40 agonist ivuxolimab in advanced cancers. The study, taken as a whole, reports: Individuals who were partial responders at 0.1-3.0 mg/kg had clonal expansion that ranked among the lowest.

The CDR3 has 15 residues. V was clipped by 6 bases and J by 5 bases, with 19 bases between them. Germline V lookup: CDR1 MDHEN, CDR2 SYDVKM. About this clone itself: Its target is not known.

Using immunoSEQ multiplex PCR, the repertoire was profiled, and TCRdb retains in-frame clones only, with some absent. The data hold just over 15,000 clones, with around 60% observed a single time. This clonotype originated in an adult with an advanced solid tumor such as melanoma, head and neck, liver or kidney cancer. The chain carries TRBV28 and TRBJ1-2, with D hard to call. This specimen consisted of CD4+ or CD8+ T cells sorted from blood, obtained in a trial of the OX40 agonist ivuxolimab. In DNA form, the CDR3 reads TGTGCCAGCAGCCCCCGACGACCTCTTCTATATGGCTACACCTTC. Amino acid sequence: CASSPRRPLLYGYTF.